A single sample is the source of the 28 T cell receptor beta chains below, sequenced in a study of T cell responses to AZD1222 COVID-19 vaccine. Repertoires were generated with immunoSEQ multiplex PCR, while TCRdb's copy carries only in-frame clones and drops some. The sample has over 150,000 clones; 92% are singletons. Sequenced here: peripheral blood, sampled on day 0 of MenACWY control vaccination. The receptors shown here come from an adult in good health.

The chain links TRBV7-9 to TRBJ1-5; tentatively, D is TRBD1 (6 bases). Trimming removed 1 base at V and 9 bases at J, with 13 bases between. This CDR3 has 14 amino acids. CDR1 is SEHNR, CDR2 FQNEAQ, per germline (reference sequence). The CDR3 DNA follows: TGTGCCAGCAGCTTAGATGTGGGGGCCGCGCCCCAGCATTTT. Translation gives CASSLDVGAAPQHF.

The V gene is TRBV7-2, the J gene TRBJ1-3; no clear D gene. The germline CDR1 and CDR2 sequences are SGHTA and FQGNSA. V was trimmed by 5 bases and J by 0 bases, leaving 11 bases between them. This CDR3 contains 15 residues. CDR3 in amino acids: CASSPHGSSGNTIYF. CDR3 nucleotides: TGTGCCAGCAGCCCTCACGGATCCTCTGGAAACACCATATATTTT.

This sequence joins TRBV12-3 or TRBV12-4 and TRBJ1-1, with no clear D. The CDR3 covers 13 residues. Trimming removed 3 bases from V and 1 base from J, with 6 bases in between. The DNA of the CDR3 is TGTGCCAGCAGTTTGCAGGCGAACACTGAAGCTTTCTTT. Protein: CASSLQANTEAFF.

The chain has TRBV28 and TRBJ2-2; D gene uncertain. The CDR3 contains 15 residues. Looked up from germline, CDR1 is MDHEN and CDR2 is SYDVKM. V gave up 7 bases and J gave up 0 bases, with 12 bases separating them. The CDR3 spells CASTHSNTNTGELFF. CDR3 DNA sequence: TGTGCCAGCACCCACTCGAACACGAACACCGGGGAGCTGTTTTTT.

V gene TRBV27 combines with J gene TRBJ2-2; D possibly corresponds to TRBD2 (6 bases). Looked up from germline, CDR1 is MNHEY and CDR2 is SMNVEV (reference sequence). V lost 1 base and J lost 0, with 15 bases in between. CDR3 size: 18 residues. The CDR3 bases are TGTGCCAGCAGTTTATTTTCCAGCGGGCACGCGAACACCGGGGAGCTGTTTTTT. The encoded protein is CASSLFSSGHANTGELFF.

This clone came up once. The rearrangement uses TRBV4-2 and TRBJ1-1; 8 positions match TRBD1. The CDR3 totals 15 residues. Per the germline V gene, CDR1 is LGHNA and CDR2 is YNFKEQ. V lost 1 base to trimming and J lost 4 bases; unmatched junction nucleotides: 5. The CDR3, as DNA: TGTGCCAGCAGCCAAGGCGCGACAGGGGTCACTGAAGCTTTCTTT. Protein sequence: CASSQGATGVTEAFF.

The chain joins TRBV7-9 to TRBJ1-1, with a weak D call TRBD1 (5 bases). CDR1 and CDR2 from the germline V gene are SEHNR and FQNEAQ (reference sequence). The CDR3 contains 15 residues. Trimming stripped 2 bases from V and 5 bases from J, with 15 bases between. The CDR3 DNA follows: TGTGCCAGCAGCTTACGGGCAGGGAAGAATACTGAAGCTTTCTTT. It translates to CASSLRAGKNTEAFF.

DNA for the CDR3: TGTGCCAGCAGCCCAACGGAGAATAATTCACCCCTCCACTTT. This sequence encodes CASSPTENNSPLHF. The gene calls are TRBV27 and TRBJ1-6; D unresolved. The CDR3 runs to 14 residues. Looked up from germline, CDR1 is MNHEY and CDR2 is SMNVEV (reference sequence). V shed 6 bases and J shed 5 bases, with 11 bases lying between them.

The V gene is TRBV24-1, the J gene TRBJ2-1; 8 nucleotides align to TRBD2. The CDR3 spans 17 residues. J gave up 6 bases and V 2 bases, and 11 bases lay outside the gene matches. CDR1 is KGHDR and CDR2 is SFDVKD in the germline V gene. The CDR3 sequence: CATSDSRLAFGSNEQFF. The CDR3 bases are TGTGCCACCAGTGATTCAAGACTAGCGTTCGGATCCAATGAGCAGTTCTTC.

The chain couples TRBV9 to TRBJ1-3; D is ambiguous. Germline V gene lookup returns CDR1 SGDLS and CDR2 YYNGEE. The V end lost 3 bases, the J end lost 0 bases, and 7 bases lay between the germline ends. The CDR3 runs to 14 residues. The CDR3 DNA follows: TGTGCCAGCAGCGAGCATGGCTCTGGAAACACCATATATTTT. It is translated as CASSEHGSGNTIYF.

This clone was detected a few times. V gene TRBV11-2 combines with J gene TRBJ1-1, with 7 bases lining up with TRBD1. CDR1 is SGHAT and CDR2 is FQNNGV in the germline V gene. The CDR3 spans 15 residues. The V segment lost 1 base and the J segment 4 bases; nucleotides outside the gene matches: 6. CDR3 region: CASSLAVRQGTEAFF. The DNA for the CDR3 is TGTGCCAGCAGCTTAGCAGTCCGACAGGGCACTGAAGCTTTCTTT.

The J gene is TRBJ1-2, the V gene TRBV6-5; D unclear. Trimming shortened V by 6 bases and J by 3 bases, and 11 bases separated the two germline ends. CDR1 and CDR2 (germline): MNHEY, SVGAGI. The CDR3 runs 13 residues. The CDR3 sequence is CASRTTAYYGYTF. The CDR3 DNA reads TGTGCCAGCAGGACGACGGCCTACTATGGCTACACCTTC.

CDR3 nucleotide sequence: TGCGCCAGCAGCCAAGATAGGGCAGAACCCTACGAGCAGTACTTC. Translation gives CASSQDRAEPYEQYF. The chain couples TRBV4-1 to TRBJ2-7; D not resolved. V was trimmed by 0 bases and J by 2 bases, leaving 11 bases between them. This CDR3 is built from 15 residues. Germline-derived CDR1 and CDR2 are MGHRA and YSYEKL.

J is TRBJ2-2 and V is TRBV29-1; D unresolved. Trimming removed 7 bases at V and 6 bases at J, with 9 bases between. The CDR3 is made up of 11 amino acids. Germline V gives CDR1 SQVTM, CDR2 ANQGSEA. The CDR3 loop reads CSARWAGELFF. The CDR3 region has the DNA TGCAGCGCCAGGTGGGCCGGGGAGCTGTTTTTT.

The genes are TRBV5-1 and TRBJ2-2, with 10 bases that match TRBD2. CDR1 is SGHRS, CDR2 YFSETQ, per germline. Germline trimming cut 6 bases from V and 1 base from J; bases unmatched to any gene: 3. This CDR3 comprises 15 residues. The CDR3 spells CASTSSGGNTGELFF. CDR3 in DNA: TGCGCCAGCACCTCTAGCGGGGGGAACACCGGGGAGCTGTTTTTT. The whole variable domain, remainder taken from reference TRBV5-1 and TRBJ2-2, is KAGVTQTPRYLIKTRGQQVTLSCSPISGHRSVSWYQQTPGQGLQFLFEYFSETQRNKGNFPGRFSGRQFSNSRSEMNVSTLELGDSALYLCASTSSGGNTGELFFGEGSRLTVL.

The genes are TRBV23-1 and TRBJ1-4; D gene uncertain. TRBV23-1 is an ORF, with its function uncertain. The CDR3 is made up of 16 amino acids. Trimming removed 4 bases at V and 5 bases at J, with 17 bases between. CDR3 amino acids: CASSRRSRAFNEKLFF. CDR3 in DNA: TGCGCCAGCAGTCGCAGGTCCCGGGCCTTCAATGAAAAACTGTTTTTT.

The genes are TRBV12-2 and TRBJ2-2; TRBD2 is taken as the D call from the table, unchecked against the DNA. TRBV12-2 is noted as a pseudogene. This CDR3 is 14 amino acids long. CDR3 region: CASRSAGLTGELFF. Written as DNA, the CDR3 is TGTGCAAGTCGCTCGGCGGGACTTACCGGGGAGCTGTTTTTT.

DNA of the CDR3: TGTGCCAGCAGCGTAGTGGCCGAGTCCTACAATGAGCAGTTCTTC. Translation gives CASSVVAESYNEQFF. This chain joins TRBV9 and TRBJ2-1; D call uncertain. The CDR3 is made up of 15 amino acids. The germline V and J ends were trimmed by 0 bases and 1 base, with 8 bases remaining between them. CDR1 SGDLS and CDR2 YYNGEE come from the germline V gene.

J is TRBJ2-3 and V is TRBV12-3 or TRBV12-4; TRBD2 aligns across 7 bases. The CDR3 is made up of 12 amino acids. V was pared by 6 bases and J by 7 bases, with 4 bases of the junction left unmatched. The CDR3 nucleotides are TGTGCCAGCAGCCGAGCGGGACATACGCAGTATTTT. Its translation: CASSRAGHTQYF.

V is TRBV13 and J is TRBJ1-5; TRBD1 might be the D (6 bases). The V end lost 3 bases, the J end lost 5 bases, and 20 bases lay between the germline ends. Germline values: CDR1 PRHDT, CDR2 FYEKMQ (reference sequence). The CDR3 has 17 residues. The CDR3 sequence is CASSFLADSEIDQPQHF. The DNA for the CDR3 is TGTGCCAGCAGCTTCTTAGCGGACAGCGAAATTGATCAGCCCCAGCATTTT.

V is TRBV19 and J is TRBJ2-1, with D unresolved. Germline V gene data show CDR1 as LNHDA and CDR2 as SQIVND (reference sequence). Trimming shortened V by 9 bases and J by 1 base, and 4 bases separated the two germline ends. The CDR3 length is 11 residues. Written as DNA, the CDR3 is TGTGCCAGCTGGTCCTACAATGAGCAGTTCTTC. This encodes CASWSYNEQFF.

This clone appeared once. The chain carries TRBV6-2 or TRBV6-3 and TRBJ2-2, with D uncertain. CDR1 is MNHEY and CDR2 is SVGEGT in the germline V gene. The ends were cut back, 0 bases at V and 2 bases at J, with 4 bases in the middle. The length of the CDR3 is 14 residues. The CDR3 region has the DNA TGTGCCAGCAGTTACTCCGTAAACACCGGGGAGCTGTTTTTT. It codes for CASSYSVNTGELFF.

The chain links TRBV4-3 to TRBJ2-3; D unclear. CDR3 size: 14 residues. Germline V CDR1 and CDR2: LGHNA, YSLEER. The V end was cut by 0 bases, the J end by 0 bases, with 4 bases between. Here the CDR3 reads CASSQETSTDTQYF. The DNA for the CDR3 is TGCGCCAGCAGCCAAGAAACTAGCACAGATACGCAGTATTTT.

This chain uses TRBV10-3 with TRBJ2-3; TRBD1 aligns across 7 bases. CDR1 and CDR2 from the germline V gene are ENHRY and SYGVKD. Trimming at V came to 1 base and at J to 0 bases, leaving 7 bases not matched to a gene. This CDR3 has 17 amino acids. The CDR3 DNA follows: TGTGCCATCAGTGAGTTTAGCAGGGGGTTGAGCACAGATACGCAGTATTTT. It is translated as CAISEFSRGLSTDTQYF.

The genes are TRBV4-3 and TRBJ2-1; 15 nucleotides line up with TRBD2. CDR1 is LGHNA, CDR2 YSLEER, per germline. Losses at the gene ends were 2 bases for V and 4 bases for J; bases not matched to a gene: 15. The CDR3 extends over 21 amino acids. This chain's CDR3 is CASSQQGLAGGPGGSYNEQFF. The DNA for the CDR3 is TGCGCCAGCAGCCAACAAGGACTAGCGGGAGGGCCTGGGGGATCTTACAATGAGCAGTTCTTC.

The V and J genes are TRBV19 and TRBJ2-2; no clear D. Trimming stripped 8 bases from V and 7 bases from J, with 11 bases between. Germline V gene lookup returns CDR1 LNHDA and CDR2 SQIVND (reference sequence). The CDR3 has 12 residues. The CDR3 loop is CASGVSGGELFF. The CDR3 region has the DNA TGTGCCAGTGGGGTATCAGGCGGGGAGCTGTTTTTT.

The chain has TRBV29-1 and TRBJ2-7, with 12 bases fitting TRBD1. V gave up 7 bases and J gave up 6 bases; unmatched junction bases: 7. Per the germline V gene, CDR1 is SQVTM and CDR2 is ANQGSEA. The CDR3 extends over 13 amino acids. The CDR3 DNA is TGCAGCGCTTGGGACAGGGGGCTTGGCGAGCAGTACTTC. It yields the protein CSAWDRGLGEQYF.

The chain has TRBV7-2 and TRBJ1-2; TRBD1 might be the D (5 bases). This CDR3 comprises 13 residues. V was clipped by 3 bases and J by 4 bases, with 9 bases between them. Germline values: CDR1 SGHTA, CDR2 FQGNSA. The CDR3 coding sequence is TGTGCCAGCAGCTTCGGGGCGCTCTATGGCTACACCTTC. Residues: CASSFGALYGYTF. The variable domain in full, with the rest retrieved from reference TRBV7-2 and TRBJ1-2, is GAGVSQSPSNKVTEKGKDVELRCDPISGHTALYWYRQSLGQGLEFLIYFQGNSAPDKSGLPSDRFSAERTGGSVSTLTIQRTQQEDSAVYLCASSFGALYGYTFGSGTRLTVV.